What follows are 20 T cell receptor beta chains derived from one specimen sequenced in a study of T cell responses to AZD1222 COVID-19 vaccine. Using immunoSEQ multiplex PCR, the repertoire was profiled, and TCRdb retains in-frame clones only, with some absent. The sample includes around 120,000 clones, roughly 91% of them seen just once. This material consisted of peripheral blood, taken 28 days after the second AZD1222 dose. The receptor set was obtained from an adult who received the AZD1222 COVID-19 vaccine.

The chain is built from TRBV12-5 and TRBJ2-2; tentatively, D is TRBD1 (5 bases). The CDR3 totals 12 residues. CDR1 LGHNT and CDR2 FRNRAP come from the germline V gene. Trimming took 3 bases from V and 8 from J, leaving 7 bases between them. CDR3 nucleotides: TGTGCTAGTGGTTTAGGGGTAGGGGAGCTGTTTTTT. Amino acid sequence: CASGLGVGELFF.

The CDR3 spells CASSQGQVTNTEAFF. The CDR3 DNA follows: TGTGCCAGCAGCCAAGGACAGGTTACGAACACTGAAGCTTTCTTT. The rearrangement uses TRBV3-1 (or the pseudogene TRBV3-2) and TRBJ1-1; possibly TRBD1 for D (6 bases). The CDR3 contains 15 residues. Germline V gene data show CDR1 as LGHDT and CDR2 as YNNKEL (reference sequence). The germline V and J ends were trimmed by 1 base and 1 base, with 10 bases remaining between them.

The chain is built from TRBV7-2 and TRBJ2-4; 13 bases fit TRBD2. Trimming removed 5 bases from V and 15 bases from J; junction bases left unmatched: 10. The CDR3 extends over 14 amino acids. Germline assignment: CDR1 SGHTA and CDR2 FQGNSA. CDR3: CASSPTSGGPRGYF. CDR3 bases: TGTGCCAGCAGCCCGACTAGCGGGGGGCCCCGTGGGTACTTC. Full variable domain (rest looked up from reference TRBV7-2 and TRBJ2-4): GAGVSQSPSNKVTEKGKDVELRCDPISGHTALYWYRQSLGQGLEFLIYFQGNSAPDKSGLPSDRFSAERTGGSVSTLTIQRTQQEDSAVYLCASSPTSGGPRGYFGAGTRLSVL.

The chain carries TRBV7-9 and TRBJ2-6; D remains unclear. The CDR3 is 14 residues long. Trimming removed 5 bases from V and 1 base from J, with 6 bases in between. Germline lookup yields CDR1 SEHNR and CDR2 FQNEAQ (reference sequence). The CDR3, as DNA: TGTGCCAGCAGCCTGACATCTGGGGCCAACGTCCTGACTTTC. It translates to CASSLTSGANVLTF.

The J gene is TRBJ2-1, the V gene TRBV5-4; 8 bases are a match to TRBD2. The germline gives CDR1 SGHNT, CDR2 YYREEE (reference sequence). The CDR3 runs to 16 residues. The ends lost 0 bases at V and 7 bases at J; junction bases unmatched: 9. The CDR3 is CASSLGGLGSGNEQFF. CDR3 DNA sequence: TGTGCCAGCAGCTTGGGGGGACTAGGTTCAGGAAATGAGCAGTTCTTC.

The CDR3 region is CASSPPSGTSLNSPLHF. The CDR3 region has the DNA TGTGCCAGTAGTCCTCCTAGCGGGACCAGCCTTAATTCACCCCTCCACTTT. This chain connects TRBV19 to TRBJ1-6, with TRBD1 as a possible D gene (5 bases). Germline CDR1 is LNHDA and CDR2 is SQIVND (reference sequence). Deletions cut 5 bases from V and 6 bases from J, with 20 bases between. The CDR3 has 17 amino acids.

The CDR3 nucleotides are TGTGCCAGCAGTGACGGACTAGCGGGCGATCACAATGAGCAGTTCTTC. As protein: CASSDGLAGDHNEQFF. The chain is built from TRBV6-4 and TRBJ2-1; 11 positions match TRBD2. Per germline, CDR1 MRHNA and CDR2 SNTAGT. The CDR3 has 16 residues. V lost 2 bases and J lost 5; bases outside the gene matches: 5.

The genes are TRBV20-1 and TRBJ2-1, with D perhaps matching TRBD1 (5 bases). The V gene lost 3 bases and the J gene lost 8 bases, with 23 bases spanning the gap. Per germline, CDR1 DFQATT and CDR2 SNEGSKA (reference sequence). The length of the CDR3 is 16 residues. CDR3 bases: TGCAGTGCTAGTGGCTTGATCCAGGGTCGAGAAGATGAGCAGTTCTTC. Its protein is CSASGLIQGREDEQFF.

This clone appeared many times. This chain links TRBV7-8 with TRBJ2-3, with 10 positions matching TRBD1. Looked up from germline, CDR1 is SGHVS and CDR2 is FQNEAQ. V trimming: 4 bases; J trimming: 3 bases; junction bases outside the gene matches: 4. The CDR3 has 15 amino acids. CDR3 DNA: TGTGCCAGCAGCTCCCGGGACAGGGGAACAGATACGCAGTATTTT. Translated, it gives CASSSRDRGTDTQYF. The whole variable domain, remainder taken from reference TRBV7-8 and TRBJ2-3, is GAGVSQSPRYKVAKRGQDVALRCDPISGHVSLFWYQQALGQGPEFLTYFQNEAQLDKSGLPSDRFFAERPEGSVSTLKIQRTQQEDSAVYLCASSSRDRGTDTQYFGPGTRLTVL.

The chain combines TRBV19 with TRBJ2-3; 8 nucleotides line up with TRBD2. CDR3 length equals 15 residues. CDR1 is LNHDA, CDR2 SQIVND, per germline (reference sequence). After removal of 7 bases from V and 2 bases from J, the junction contained 8 bases not matched to a gene. CDR3 in amino acids: CASIPRGGPTDTQYF. The CDR3 DNA reads as TGTGCCAGTATCCCTCGGGGGGGCCCCACAGATACGCAGTATTTT. Complete variable domain (other parts from reference TRBV19 and TRBJ2-3): DGGITQSPKYLFRKEGQNVTLSCEQNLNHDAMYWYRQDPGQGLRLIYYSQIVNDFQKGDIAEGYSVSREKKESFPLTVTSAQKNPTAFYLCASIPRGGPTDTQYFGPGTRLTVL.

In its sample, this clone was seen once. The J gene is TRBJ1-4, the V gene TRBV6-6; possible D gene TRBD1, 6 bases. This CDR3 region has 14 residues. V shed 5 bases and J shed 7 bases, with 14 bases lying between them. Germline V gives CDR1 MNHNY, CDR2 SVGAGI (reference sequence). CDR3 sequence: CASSGGRISEKLFF. CDR3 bases: TGTGCCAGCAGTGGGGGGCGCATCTCTGAAAAACTGTTTTTT.

The chain recombines TRBV18 with TRBJ1-4, with D possibly being TRBD1 (6 bases). The germline CDR1 and CDR2 sequences are KGHSH and LQKENI. Trimming removed 3 bases at V and 0 bases at J, with 8 bases between. The CDR3 sequence is 15 residues long. CDR3 loop: CASSPQGSTNEKLFF. For the CDR3, the DNA is TGTGCCAGCTCACCGCAGGGGTCAACTAATGAAAAACTGTTTTTT.

The chain recombines TRBV7-2 with TRBJ2-7; weak D call: TRBD2 (5 bases). V gave up 0 bases and J gave up 3 bases, with 18 bases separating them. Per germline, CDR1 SGHTA and CDR2 FQGNSA. The CDR3 spans 17 residues. CDR3 loop: CASSLALGWEEGYEQYF. The DNA for the CDR3 is TGTGCCAGCAGCTTAGCGCTGGGGTGGGAAGAGGGCTACGAGCAGTACTTC.

The V and J genes are TRBV15 and TRBJ2-3; 9 nucleotides match TRBD2. The V gene end was trimmed by 4 bases and the J gene end by 1 base; junction bases not matched to a gene: 12. The CDR3 extends over 18 amino acids. Germline V lookup: CDR1 LNHNV, CDR2 YYDKDF (reference sequence). The CDR3 sequence is CATSIALAGGPGTDTQYF. As DNA, the CDR3 is TGTGCCACCAGCATAGCACTCGCGGGAGGGCCAGGCACAGATACGCAGTATTTT.

In DNA, the CDR3 is TGTGCCAGCAGCTTAATGGGACAGGGTAACTATGGCTACACCTTC. The encoded protein is CASSLMGQGNYGYTF. V is TRBV11-2 and J is TRBJ1-2; 9 bases are shared with TRBD1. Unmatched junction bases numbered 2, after V lost 2 bases and J lost 1 base. The CDR3 runs 15 residues. Germline CDR1 is SGHAT and CDR2 is FQNNGV.

The rearrangement joins TRBV6-8 to TRBJ2-2; 9 bases map to TRBD1. The CDR3 covers 16 residues. From germline, CDR1 is MNHGY and CDR2 SAAAGT. The trim removed 11 bases at V and 4 bases at J, leaving 14 bases unmatched. For the CDR3, the DNA is TGTGCCGACATTACGTGGGACAGGGTCTGCACCGGGGAGCTGTTTTTT. Translating it yields CADITWDRVCTGELFF.

The chain is built from TRBV7-8 and TRBJ1-1; 8 positions agree with TRBD1. The CDR3 runs to 13 residues. Germline V gene data show CDR1 as SGHVS and CDR2 as FQNEAQ. V shed 6 bases, J shed 5 bases, and the junction held 5 bases outside the gene matches. CDR3 DNA sequence: TGTGCCAGCAGTCCCACAGGGGGGACTGAAGCTTTCTTT. It yields the protein CASSPTGGTEAFF.

V and J are TRBV3-1 (or the pseudogene TRBV3-2) and TRBJ1-6, with D possibly being TRBD1 (5 bases). The CDR3 covers 16 residues. Looked up from germline, CDR1 is LGHDT and CDR2 is YNNKEL (reference sequence). V dropped 7 bases and J dropped 4 bases, with 17 bases sitting between them. This CDR3 is CASNLGGTFYNSPLHF. Here the CDR3 DNA reads TGTGCCAGCAATCTGGGTGGGACTTTTTATAATTCACCCCTCCACTTT.

In this sample, this clone turned up once. The J gene is TRBJ1-2, the V gene TRBV29-1; TRBD1 aligns across 8 bases. This CDR3 is built from 13 residues. The junction had 4 bases not matched to a gene; V was cut back by 0 bases and J by 7 bases. Germline V lookup: CDR1 SQVTM, CDR2 ANQGSEA. Here the CDR3 DNA reads TGCAGCGTTGAAGACAGGGGGCATAGTGGCTACACCTTC. It codes for CSVEDRGHSGYTF.

This sequence joins TRBV6-5 and TRBJ2-7; the D is unclear. Per germline, CDR1 MNHEY and CDR2 SVGAGI. The CDR3 is 13 residues long. Deletions cut 2 bases from V and 6 bases from J, with 11 bases between. The CDR3 sequence is CASSYTATGEQYF. In DNA form, the CDR3 reads TGTGCCAGCAGTTACACAGCGACGGGCGAGCAGTACTTC.